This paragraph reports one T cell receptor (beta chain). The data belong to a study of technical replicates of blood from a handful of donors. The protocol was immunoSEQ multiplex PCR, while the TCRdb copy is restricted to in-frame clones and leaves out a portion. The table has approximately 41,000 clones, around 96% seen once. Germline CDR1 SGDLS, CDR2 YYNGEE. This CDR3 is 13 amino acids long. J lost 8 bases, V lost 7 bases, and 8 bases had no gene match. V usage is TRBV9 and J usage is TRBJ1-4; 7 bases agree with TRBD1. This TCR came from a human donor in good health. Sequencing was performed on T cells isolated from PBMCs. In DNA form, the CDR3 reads TGTGCCAGCTCCGCGGGGACAGAAGAAAAACTGTTTTTT. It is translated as CASSAGTEEKLFF.